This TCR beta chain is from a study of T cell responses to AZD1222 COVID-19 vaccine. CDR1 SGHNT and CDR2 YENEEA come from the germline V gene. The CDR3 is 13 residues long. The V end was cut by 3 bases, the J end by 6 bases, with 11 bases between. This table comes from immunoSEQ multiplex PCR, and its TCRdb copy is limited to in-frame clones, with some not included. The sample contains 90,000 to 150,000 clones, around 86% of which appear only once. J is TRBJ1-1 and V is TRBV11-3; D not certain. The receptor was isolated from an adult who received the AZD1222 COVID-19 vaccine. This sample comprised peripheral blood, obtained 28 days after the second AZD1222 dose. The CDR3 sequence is CASSFVTGAEAFF. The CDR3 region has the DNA TGTGCCAGCAGCTTCGTGACTGGCGCTGAAGCTTTCTTT.